This T cell receptor (beta chain) was captured by sequencing in a study of OX40 agonist ivuxolimab in advanced cancers. The wider study: The dose of intravenous ivuxolimab that patients received every 2 weeks ranged from 0.01 to 10 mg/kg. Partial responses were achieved by three patients, one with hepatocellular carcinoma and two with cutaneous melanoma. Study-level findings and limits: The study observed clonal expansion of CD4+ and CD8+ blood T cells by week 6 at 0.1 to 3.0 mg/kg.

Germline V CDR1 and CDR2: LNHDA, SQIVND (reference sequence). Trimming removed 7 bases at V and 4 bases at J, with 19 bases between. The CDR3 totals 15 residues. Patients had blood sampled at baseline and again on cycle 4 day 1 and cycle 7 day 1. As to this clone: As yet, its antigen is unknown.

Only in-frame clones appear in the TCRdb table, and some are missing; sequencing was by immunoSEQ multiplex PCR. The sample contains about 47,000 clones, 88% of which appear only once. This material consisted of CD4+ or CD8+ T cells sorted from blood, taken in a trial of the OX40 agonist ivuxolimab. The chain employs TRBV19 and TRBJ1-2, with D maybe TRBD1 (6 bases). The TCR comes from an adult with an advanced solid tumor such as melanoma, head and neck, liver or kidney cancer. The CDR3 loop is CASTPQGFPTYGYTF. The CDR3 DNA sequence: TGTGCCAGTACCCCACAGGGATTCCCTACCTATGGCTACACCTTC. The whole variable domain, remainder taken from reference TRBV19 and TRBJ1-2, is DGGITQSPKYLFRKEGQNVTLSCEQNLNHDAMYWYRQDPGQGLRLIYYSQIVNDFQKGDIAEGYSVSREKKESFPLTVTSAQKNPTAFYLCASTPQGFPTYGYTFGSGTRLTVV.